This record covers a single TCR beta chain. Its antigen specificity is not known. It has no much larger one-base neighbor in the sample; base qualities were not kept. This specimen belongs to a study of cytomegalovirus exposure and HLA in healthy donors (dated by TCRdb to 2017 to 2019). Describing the broader study: In an earlier analysis of roughly 590 of the donors, 276 Gb of sequence data and 100 million or so unique TCR beta sequences from roughly 190 million T cells were reported. An early release covering 550 to 700 HLA-typed donors comprised about 300 gigabases of sequencing data and roughly 85 million unique TCR sequences. Of the 350 to 400 genotyped donors, approximately 82% fell in the genetic ancestry cluster associated with self-reported Caucasian donors. The study aimed to test whether cataloging public T cell receptors could reveal signatures of past pathogen exposure. The T cell repertoires of 666 subjects were profiled by immunosequencing and related to cytomegalovirus serostatus. In addition to the first cohort of roughly 700 subjects, a separate validation cohort of 120 different subjects was used. To predict cytomegalovirus infection status, the study combined high-throughput TCR immunosequencing, statistical association of individual TCRs with disease status, and machine learning. A later analysis re-analyzed previously published TCR beta repertoires from 660 or so donors and added high-resolution HLA genotyping to study TCR occurrence patterns. Rather than using new phenotypic data, the later analysis identified candidate immune exposures from TCR beta sequences and from how often those sequences occurred across donors. An earlier analysis of 587 of the donors applied high-throughput TCR beta sequencing to assess whether each TCR beta V gene segment acted as functional or pseudogenic. Donor age, sex, ethnicity and CMV serostatus were collected together with the repertoire data. In a later genetic analysis, genome-wide SNP genotypes for about three fifths of the roughly 670 donors were used, and that subset was treated as a discovery cohort. Every repertoire in the discovery cohort had been generated on one and the same sequencing platform. HLA typing included class I and class II loci at four-digit resolution. The number of typed donors differed by locus: about 629-630 for A, B, C, DRB1 and DQB1; 522 for DQA1; approximately 610 for DPA1; and roughly 470 for DPB1. Four to six DR-DQ haplotypes were handled as single units for association and clustering, since linkage in the cohort was strong. Among 300 to 500 genotyped donors of the cohort, an average of around 250,000 unique TCR beta nucleotide sequences was sequenced per donor, of which about 18% were non-productive.

The paper as a whole reports these results and caveats: It was suggested by the authors that the approach could potentially be generalized to other disease states and immunological phenotypes. Because HLA typing was unavailable for some donors at each locus, only the typed subset was used in association tests. Compared with equally common non-associated chains, HLA-associated TCR beta chains in a later analysis were more clonally expanded and had lower generation probabilities. Correlated functional status among segregating V segments might reflect linkage disequilibrium, but an unknown experimental factor could not be ruled out. A cluster of highly shared sequence variants was judged likely to represent a technical artifact of the sequencing pipeline. When HLA alleles, especially DR and DQ, strongly co-occurred, TCR associations were difficult to assign to individual alleles. A later analysis found that most CMV-associated TCR beta chains appeared HLA-restricted, with HLA associations seemingly driven largely by CMV exposure. Several of the top co-occurrence clusters appeared to be linked to parvovirus B19, influenza, CMV and Epstein-Barr virus, according to a later analysis. CMV serostatus was the only immune exposure information available for the cohort. According to a later genetic analysis, donors in an Asian-associated ancestry cluster had fewer N-insertions in productive TCRs than the approximately 610-donor mean. Sequencing depth was assumed to be roughly uniform across donors in the presence/absence analyses, though that assumption may not hold. According to a later analysis, TCR association rates differed among HLA loci, with DRB1 alleles showing the most associated TCRs and HLA-C alleles showing the fewest. Specific HLA alleles were associated with 15,000 to 20,000 TCR beta sequences at a false discovery rate of 0.05 in a later analysis. In this cohort, only TCR beta chains were sequenced, and detectable features were limited by the absence of alpha or paired-chain data. The classifier was reported to diagnose cytomegalovirus status with high specificity and sensitivity in both the original and validation cohorts. A further reported finding was that TCR beta sequences accurately predicted the HLA-A and HLA-B alleles for most subjects in the first cohort. An association between a missense DCLRE1C variant and V-gene and J-gene trimming of TCR beta chains was found in a later genetic analysis and replicated in an independent cohort. Most TCR sequences were seen in very few donors, while some public TCRs were found in many individuals. The study listed 170 or so TCR beta chains as associated with cytomegalovirus. In an earlier analysis of around 600 of the donors, most TCR beta V segments appeared in productive rearrangements about 87% or about 30% of the time, broadly matching IMGT annotations. Because counts were too low, 15 to 20 rarely observed V segments, including chromosome 9 orphons, were excluded from the earlier analysis of 500 to 700 of the donors. In vitro tests confirmed that a few of the cytomegalovirus-associated TCR beta chains recognize cytomegalovirus antigens.

The cohort was made up of about 610 healthy bone marrow donors. Cohort members were all nominally healthy when sampled, although unrecorded immune exposures were likely present. The donor tested CMV seropositive, placing the donor among the 289 seropositive members of the cohort. A peripheral blood sample was provided by each donor, and peripheral blood mononuclear cells were used for TCR beta sequencing. The Qiagen DNeasy Blood Extraction Kit was used to extract genomic DNA from the blood cell samples. The method behind the library was the immunoSEQ multiplex PCR assay. A mixture of 60 forward primers for TCR Vbeta segments and 13 reverse primers for TCR Jbeta segments was used in the multiplex PCR. Amplification of the CDR3 region of rearranged TCR beta genes was performed with a multiplex PCR assay on genomic DNA. The amplified TCR beta libraries were sequenced on the Illumina HiSeq System as 87-base-pair reads. The original methods were these. A later analysis tallied 70 million to 100 million unique TCR beta chains across the 550 to 850 repertoires, and about 12 million of those chains were shared by two or more donors. A nearest-neighbor algorithm error-corrected the raw reads and collapsed the reads into unique sequences, merging closely related sequences to remove PCR and sequencing errors. CDR3 sequences were aligned to IMGT reference sequences to assign V, D and J gene segments. Each retained sequence needed at least a six-nucleotide match to both a V gene segment and a J gene segment. A rearrangement was called productive if the CDR3 had no stop codons and remained in frame with V and J, and every other rearrangement was called non-productive. CDR3 was defined according to IMGT convention as the region running from the second conserved V-encoded cysteine to the conserved J-encoded phenylalanine. The earlier analysis of a few hundred of the donors excluded sequences that lacked an unambiguous match to a single V gene segment. In an earlier analysis of some 590 of the donors, V segments were called functional above 56.7% productive rearrangements and were called segregating when the between-donor standard deviation exceeded 5%. A statistical classification framework was built to diagnose cytomegalovirus status from the catalog of TCR beta chain sequences. In a later analysis, TCR nucleotide sequences were compared against IMGT/GENE-DB human TR gene sequences so that V and J genes could be assigned. A later analysis assigned CDR3 sequences and most-parsimonious VDJ recombination scenarios with the TCRdist pipeline. A later analysis defined each TCR beta chain by its CDR3 amino acid sequence plus V-gene family, and excluded reads lacking a unique V-gene family. To address suspected cross-contamination and a sequencing artifact, a later analysis removed approximately 590 highly shared, low-generation-probability nucleotide sequences. In a later analysis, a clonal expansion index for each public chain was calculated from normalized within-repertoire ranks of inferred template counts. In a later analysis, generation probabilities were computed with a VDJ recombination model fitted to out-of-frame rearrangements, and the resulting probabilities were checked against IGoR. In a later analysis, hypergeometric tests were used to score TCR-TCR, TCR-HLA and TCR-CMV co-occurrence, with a repertoire-size bias correction applied to TCR pairs. In a later analysis, false discovery rates were estimated by permuting HLA or CMV assignments 20 times. A later analysis grouped co-occurring TCRs with DBSCAN, adding TCRdist sequence similarity when clustering within HLA-allele-positive subsets. Repertoires with fewer than 30,000 or more than 120,000 public chains were left out of co-occurrence clustering, as were about 5 repertoires with anomalous nucleotide sharing. Held by TCRdb, this immuneACCESS table contains in-frame sequences only and omits some clones. Under half of the omission traces to an unresolved V gene where checked; the cause of the rest is unknown. The DNA gave D and trimming, while V, J and clone size come from that table. This sample is represented by 150,000 to 200,000 clones; roughly 80% of them were singletons. The leading ten clones occupy approximately 7% of the sample.

The sequence was collected from a woman aged 25 to 39 in good health and CMV-seropositive. Sequenced sample: PBMCs.

The encoded CDR3 is CASSGLTGVKGAFF. The sequenced DNA: TGTGCCAGTAGTGGGTTAACAGGGGTGAAGGGAGCTTTCTTT. The sequence links TRBV19 to TRBJ1-1, with 7 bases aligning to TRBD1. V lost 5 bases and J lost 10 bases, and the count of bases not matched to a germline gene is 13. Including cysteine and phenylalanine, the CDR3 has 14 amino acids. Only the CDR3 DNA is retained, 42 bases long and in frame from the first base. The CDR1 and CDR2 encoded by the germline V gene (reference sequence) are LNHDA and SQIVND.